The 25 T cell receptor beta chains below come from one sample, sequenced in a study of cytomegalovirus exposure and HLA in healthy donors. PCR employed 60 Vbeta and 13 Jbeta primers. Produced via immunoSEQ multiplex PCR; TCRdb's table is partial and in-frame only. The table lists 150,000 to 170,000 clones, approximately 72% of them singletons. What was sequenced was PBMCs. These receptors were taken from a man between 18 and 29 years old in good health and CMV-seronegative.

CDR3 region: CASSNYLETDTQYF. The CDR3 DNA is TGTGCCAGCAGTAATTATTTAGAGACAGATACGCAGTATTTT. The V and J genes are TRBV7-2 and TRBJ2-3, with D hard to call. V lost 6 bases and J 3 bases, leaving 13 bases between the germline ends. This CDR3 contains 14 residues. Germline CDR1 is SGHTA and CDR2 is FQGNSA.

CDR3 sequence reads: CASSGGQGAFLNEQFF. The DNA for the CDR3 is TGTGCCAGCAGTGGGGGACAGGGGGCCTTTCTCAATGAGCAGTTCTTC. The chain is built from TRBV6-1 and TRBJ2-1; the match to TRBD1 covers 12 bases. Germline lookup yields CDR1 MNHNS and CDR2 SASEGT. The J segment lost 6 bases and the V segment lost 4 bases, leaving 7 bases of the junction unmatched. The CDR3 consists of 16 residues.

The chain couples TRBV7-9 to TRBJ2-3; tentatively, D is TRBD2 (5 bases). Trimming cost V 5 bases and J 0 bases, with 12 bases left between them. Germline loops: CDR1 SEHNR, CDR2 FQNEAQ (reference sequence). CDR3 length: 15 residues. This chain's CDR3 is CASSPGPGSTDTQYF. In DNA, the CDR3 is TGTGCCAGCAGCCCCGGTCCGGGGAGCACAGATACGCAGTATTTT.

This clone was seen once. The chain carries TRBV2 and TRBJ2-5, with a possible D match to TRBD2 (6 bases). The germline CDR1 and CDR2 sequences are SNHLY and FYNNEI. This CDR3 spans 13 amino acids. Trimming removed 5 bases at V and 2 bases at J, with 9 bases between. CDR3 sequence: CASSRGIQETQYF. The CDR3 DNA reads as TGTGCCAGCAGTCGGGGGATTCAAGAGACCCAGTACTTC.

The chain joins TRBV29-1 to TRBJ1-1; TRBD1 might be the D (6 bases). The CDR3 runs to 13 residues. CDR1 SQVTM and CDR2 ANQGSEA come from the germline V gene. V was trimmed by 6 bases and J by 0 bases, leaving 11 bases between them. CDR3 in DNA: TGCAGCGTGACACAGGGAATGAACACTGAAGCTTTCTTT. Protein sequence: CSVTQGMNTEAFF.

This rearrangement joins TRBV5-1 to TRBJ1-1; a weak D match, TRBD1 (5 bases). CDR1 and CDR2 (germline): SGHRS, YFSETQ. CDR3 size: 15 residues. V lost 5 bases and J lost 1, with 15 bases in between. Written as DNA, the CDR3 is TGCGCCAGCAGAACCGGGGGGTCGGGGAACACTGAAGCTTTCTTT. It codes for CASRTGGSGNTEAFF.

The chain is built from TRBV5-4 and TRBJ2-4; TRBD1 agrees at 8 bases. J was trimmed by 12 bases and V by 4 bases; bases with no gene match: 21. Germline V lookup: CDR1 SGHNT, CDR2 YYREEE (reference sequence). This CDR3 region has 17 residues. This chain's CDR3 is CASSPWGNGQGGGSQYF. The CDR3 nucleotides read TGTGCCAGCAGCCCCTGGGGAAACGGACAGGGCGGTGGCAGTCAGTACTTC. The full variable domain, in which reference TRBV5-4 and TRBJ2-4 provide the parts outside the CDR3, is ETGVTQSPTHLIKTRGQQVTLRCSSQSGHNTVSWYQQALGQGPQFIFQYYREEENGRGNFPPRFSGLQFPNYSSELNVNALELDDSALYLCASSPWGNGQGGGSQYFGAGTRLSVL.

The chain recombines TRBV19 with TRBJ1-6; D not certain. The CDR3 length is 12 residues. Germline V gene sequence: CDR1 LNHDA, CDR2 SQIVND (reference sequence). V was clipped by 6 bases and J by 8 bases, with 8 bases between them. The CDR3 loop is CASRLADSPLHF. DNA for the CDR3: TGTGCCAGTAGACTAGCGGATTCACCCCTCCACTTT.

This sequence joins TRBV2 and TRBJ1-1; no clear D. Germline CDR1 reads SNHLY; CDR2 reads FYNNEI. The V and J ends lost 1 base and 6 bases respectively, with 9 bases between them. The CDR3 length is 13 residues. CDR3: CASSEVLRPEAFF. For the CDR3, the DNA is TGTGCCAGCAGTGAAGTGTTGAGGCCTGAAGCTTTCTTT.

Written as DNA, the CDR3 is TGTGCCAGCAGCCCGCCGGGTTCACCCCTCCACTTT. The encoded protein is CASSPPGSPLHF. J is TRBJ1-6 and V is TRBV7-9; D unclear. Germline CDR1 SEHNR, CDR2 FQNEAQ (reference sequence). The CDR3 is 12 residues long. Trimming shortened V by 5 bases and J by 9 bases, and 8 bases separated the two germline ends.

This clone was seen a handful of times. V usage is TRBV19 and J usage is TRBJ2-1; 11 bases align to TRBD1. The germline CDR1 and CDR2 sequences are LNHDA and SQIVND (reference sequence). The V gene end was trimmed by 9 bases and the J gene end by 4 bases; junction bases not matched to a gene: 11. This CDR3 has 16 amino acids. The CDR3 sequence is CASQRRGQGAYNEQFF. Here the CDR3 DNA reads TGTGCCAGCCAAAGACGCGGACAGGGGGCTTACAATGAGCAGTTCTTC.

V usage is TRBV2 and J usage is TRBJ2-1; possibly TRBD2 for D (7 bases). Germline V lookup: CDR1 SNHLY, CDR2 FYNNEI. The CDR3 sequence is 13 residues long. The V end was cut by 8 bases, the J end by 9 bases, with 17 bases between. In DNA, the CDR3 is TGTGCCAGCTACCGGGACACGGGGGGTGAGCAGTTCTTC. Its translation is CASYRDTGGEQFF.

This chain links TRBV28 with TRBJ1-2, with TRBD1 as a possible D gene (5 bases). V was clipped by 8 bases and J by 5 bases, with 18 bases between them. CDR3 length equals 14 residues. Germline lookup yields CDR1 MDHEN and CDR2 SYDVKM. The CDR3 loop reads CASLMEGRGYGYTF. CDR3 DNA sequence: TGTGCCAGCCTCATGGAGGGGCGCGGTTATGGCTACACCTTC.

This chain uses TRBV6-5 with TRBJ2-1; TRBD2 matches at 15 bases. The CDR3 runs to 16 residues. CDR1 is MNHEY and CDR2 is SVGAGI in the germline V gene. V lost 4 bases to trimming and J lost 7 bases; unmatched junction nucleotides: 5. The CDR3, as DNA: TGTGCCAGCAGTTCTGGACTAGCGGGGGGGCCGAATGAGCAGTTCTTC. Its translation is CASSSGLAGGPNEQFF.

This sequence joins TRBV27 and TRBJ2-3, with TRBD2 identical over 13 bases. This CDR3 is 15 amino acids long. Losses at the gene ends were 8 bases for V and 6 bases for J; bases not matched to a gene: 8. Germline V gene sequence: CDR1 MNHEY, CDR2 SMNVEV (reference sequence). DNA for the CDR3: TGTGCCAGCGGGTGGACTAGCGGGGGCCCGGATACGCAGTATTTT. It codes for CASGWTSGGPDTQYF.

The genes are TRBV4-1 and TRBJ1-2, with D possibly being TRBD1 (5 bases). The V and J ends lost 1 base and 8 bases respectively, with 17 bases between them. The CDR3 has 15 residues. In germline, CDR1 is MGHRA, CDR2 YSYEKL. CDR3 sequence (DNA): TGCGCCAGCAGCCAAGTCGGACAATCCTTCGAGGGCTACACCTTC. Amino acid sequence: CASSQVGQSFEGYTF.

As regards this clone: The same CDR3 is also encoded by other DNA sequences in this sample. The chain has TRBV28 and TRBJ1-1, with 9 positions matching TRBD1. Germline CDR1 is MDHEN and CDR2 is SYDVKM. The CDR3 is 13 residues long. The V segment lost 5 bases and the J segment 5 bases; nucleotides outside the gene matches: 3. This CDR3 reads CASSGDRVTEAFF. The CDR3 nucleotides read TGTGCCAGCAGTGGGGACAGGGTGACTGAAGCTTTCTTT.

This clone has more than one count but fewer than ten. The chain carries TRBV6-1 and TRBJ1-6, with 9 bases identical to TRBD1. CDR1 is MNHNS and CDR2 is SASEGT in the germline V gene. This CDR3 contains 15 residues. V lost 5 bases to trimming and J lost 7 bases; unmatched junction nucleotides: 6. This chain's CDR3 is CASSIGTGLNSPLHF. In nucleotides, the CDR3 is TGTGCCAGCAGTATAGGGACAGGGTTGAATTCACCCCTCCACTTT.

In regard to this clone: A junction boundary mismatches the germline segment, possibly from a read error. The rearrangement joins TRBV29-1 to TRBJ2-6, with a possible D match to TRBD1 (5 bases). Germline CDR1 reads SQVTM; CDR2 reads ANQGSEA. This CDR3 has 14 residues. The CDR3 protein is CSVDGLSGANGLTF. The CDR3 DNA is TGCAGCGTTGATGGTCTCTCTGGGGCCAACGGCCTGACTTTC.

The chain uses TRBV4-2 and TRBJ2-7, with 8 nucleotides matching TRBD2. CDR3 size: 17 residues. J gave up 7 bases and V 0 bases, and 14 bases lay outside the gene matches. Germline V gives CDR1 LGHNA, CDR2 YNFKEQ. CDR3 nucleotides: TGTGCCAGCAGCCAAGAACCACGGGGGGGAGTCTTGGGAGAGCAGTACTTC. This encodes CASSQEPRGGVLGEQYF.

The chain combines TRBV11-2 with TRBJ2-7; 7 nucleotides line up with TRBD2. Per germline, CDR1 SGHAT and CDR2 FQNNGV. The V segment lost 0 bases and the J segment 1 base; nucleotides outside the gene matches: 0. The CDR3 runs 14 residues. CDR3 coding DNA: TGTGCCAGCAGCTTAGAGCGGGGGTCCTACGAGCAGTACGTC. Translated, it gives CASSLERGSYEQYV.

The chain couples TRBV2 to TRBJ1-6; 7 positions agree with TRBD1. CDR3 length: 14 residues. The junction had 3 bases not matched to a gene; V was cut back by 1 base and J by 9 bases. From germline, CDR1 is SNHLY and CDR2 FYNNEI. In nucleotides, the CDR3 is TGTGCCAGCAGTGAAGGCAGGGGGGCTTCACCCCTCCACTTT. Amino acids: CASSEGRGASPLHF.

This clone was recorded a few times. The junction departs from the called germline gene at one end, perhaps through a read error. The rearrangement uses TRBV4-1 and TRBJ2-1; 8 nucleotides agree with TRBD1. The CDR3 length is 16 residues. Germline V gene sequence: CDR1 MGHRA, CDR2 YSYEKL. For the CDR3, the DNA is TGTGCCAGCAGCCAAGATCTAGGGACAGGCCACAATGAGCAGTTCTTC. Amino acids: CASSQDLGTGHNEQFF.

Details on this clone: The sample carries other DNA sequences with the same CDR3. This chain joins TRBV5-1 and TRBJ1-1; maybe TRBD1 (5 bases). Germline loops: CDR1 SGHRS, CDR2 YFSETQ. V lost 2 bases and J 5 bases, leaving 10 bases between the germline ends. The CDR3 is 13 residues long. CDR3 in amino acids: CASSLGGGTEAFF. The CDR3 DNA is TGCGCCAGCAGCTTAGGTGGGGGGACTGAAGCTTTCTTT. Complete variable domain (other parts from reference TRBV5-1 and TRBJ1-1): KAGVTQTPRYLIKTRGQQVTLSCSPISGHRSVSWYQQTPGQGLQFLFEYFSETQRNKGNFPGRFSGRQFSNSRSEMNVSTLELGDSALYLCASSLGGGTEAFFGQGTRLTVV.

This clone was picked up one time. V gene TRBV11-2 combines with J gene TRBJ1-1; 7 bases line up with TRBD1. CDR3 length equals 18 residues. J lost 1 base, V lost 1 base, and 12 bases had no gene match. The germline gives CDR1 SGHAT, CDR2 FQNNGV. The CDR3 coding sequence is TGTGCCAGCAGCTTAGGAGGGGGCGCCTACAACTGGAACACTGAAGCTTTCTTT. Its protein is CASSLGGGAYNWNTEAFF.